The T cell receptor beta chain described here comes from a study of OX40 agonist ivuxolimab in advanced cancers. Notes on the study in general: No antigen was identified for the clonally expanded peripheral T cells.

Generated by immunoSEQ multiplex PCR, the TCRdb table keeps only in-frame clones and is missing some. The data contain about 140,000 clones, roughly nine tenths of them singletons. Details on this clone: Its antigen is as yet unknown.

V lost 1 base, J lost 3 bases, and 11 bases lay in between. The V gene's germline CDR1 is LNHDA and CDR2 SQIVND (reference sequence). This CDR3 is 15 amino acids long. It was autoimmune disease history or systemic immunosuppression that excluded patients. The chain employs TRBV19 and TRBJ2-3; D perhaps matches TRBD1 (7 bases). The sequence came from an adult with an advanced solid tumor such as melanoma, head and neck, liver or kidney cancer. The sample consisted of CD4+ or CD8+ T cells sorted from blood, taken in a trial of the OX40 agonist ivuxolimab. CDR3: CASSIGTGGTDTQYF. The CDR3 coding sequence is TGTGCCAGTAGTATAGGGACAGGAGGGACAGATACGCAGTATTTT.